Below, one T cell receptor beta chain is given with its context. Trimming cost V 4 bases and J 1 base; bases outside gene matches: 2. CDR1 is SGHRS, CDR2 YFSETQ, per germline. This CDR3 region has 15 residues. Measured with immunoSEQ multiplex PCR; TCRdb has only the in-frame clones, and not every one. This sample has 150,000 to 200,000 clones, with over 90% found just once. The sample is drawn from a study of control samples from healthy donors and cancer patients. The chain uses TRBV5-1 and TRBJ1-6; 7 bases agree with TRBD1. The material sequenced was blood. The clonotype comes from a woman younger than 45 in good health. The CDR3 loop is CASSKGASYNSPLHF. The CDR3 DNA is TGCGCCAGCAGCAAGGGGGCTTCCTATAATTCACCCCTCCACTTT.